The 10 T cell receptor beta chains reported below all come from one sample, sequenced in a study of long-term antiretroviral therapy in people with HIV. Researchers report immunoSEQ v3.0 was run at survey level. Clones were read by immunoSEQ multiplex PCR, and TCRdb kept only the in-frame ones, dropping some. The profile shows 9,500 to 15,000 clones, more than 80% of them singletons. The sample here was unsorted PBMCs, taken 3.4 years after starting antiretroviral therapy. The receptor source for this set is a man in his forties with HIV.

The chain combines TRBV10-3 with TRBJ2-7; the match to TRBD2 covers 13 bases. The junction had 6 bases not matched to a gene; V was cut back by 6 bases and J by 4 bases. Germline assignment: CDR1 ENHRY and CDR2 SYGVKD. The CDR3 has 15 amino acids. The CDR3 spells CAISPGLAGAYEQYF. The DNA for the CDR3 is TGTGCCATCAGCCCCGGACTAGCGGGAGCGTACGAGCAGTACTTC.

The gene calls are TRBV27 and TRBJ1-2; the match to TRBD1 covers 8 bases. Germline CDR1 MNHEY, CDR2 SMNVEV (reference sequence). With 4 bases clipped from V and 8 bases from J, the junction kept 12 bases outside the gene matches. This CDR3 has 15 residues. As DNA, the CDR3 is TGTGCCAGCAGTTCCCCTGGACAGGGTCCATCGGGCTACACCTTC. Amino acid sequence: CASSSPGQGPSGYTF.

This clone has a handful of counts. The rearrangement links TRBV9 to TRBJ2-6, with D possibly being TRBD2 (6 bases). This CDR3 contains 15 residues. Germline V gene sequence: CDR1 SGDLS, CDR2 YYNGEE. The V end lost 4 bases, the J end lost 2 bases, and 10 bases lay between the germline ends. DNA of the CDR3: TGTGCCAGCAGCCCCCGCGGGACTGGGGCCAACGTCCTGACTTTC. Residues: CASSPRGTGANVLTF.

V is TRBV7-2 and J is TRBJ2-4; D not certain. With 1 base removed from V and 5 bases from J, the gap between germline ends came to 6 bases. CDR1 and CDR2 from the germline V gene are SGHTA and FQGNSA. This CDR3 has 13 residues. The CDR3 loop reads CASSLGTENIQYF. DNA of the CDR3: TGTGCCAGCAGCTTAGGCACAGAAAACATTCAGTACTTC.

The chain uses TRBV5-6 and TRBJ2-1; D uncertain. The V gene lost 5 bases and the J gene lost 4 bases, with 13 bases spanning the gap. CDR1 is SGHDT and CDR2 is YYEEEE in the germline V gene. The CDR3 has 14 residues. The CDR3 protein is CASSPWGRYNEQFF. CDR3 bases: TGTGCCAGCAGTCCCTGGGGTCGATACAATGAGCAGTTCTTC. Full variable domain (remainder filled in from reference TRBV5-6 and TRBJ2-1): DAGVTQSPTHLIKTRGQQVTLRCSPKSGHDTVSWYQQALGQGPQFIFQYYEEEERQRGNFPDRFSGHQFPNYSSELNVNALLLGDSALYLCASSPWGRYNEQFFGPGTRLTVL.

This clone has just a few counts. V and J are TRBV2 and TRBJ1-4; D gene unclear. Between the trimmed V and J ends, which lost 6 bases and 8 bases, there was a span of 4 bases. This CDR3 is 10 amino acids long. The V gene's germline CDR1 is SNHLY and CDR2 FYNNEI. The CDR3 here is CASSREKLFF. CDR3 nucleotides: TGTGCCAGCAGCCGAGAAAAACTGTTTTTT.

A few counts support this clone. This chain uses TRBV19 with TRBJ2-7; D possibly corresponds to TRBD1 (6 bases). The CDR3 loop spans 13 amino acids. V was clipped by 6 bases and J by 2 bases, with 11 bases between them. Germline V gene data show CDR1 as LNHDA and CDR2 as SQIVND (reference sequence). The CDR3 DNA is TGTGCCAGTAGGGACAGCGGAGCCTACGAGCAGTACTTC. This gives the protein CASRDSGAYEQYF.

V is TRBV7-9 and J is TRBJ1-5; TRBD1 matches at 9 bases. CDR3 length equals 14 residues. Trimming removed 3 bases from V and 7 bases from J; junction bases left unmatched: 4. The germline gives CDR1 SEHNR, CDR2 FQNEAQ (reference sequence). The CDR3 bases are TGTGCCAGCAGCTTGGGACAGGGTAGCCAGCCCCAGCATTTT. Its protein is CASSLGQGSQPQHF. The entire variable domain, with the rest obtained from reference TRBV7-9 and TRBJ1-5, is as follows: DTGVSQNPRHKITKRGQNVTFRCDPISEHNRLYWYRQTLGQGPEFLTYFQNEAQLEKSRLLSDRFSAERPKGSFSTLEIQRTEQGDSAMYLCASSLGQGSQPQHFGDGTRLSIL.

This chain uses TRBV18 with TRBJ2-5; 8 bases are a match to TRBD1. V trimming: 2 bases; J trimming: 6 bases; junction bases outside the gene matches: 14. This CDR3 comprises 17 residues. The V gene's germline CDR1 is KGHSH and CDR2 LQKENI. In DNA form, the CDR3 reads TGTGCCAGCTCACCAACGAATTCCTGGACAGGGAATCAGACCCAGTACTTC. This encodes CASSPTNSWTGNQTQYF.

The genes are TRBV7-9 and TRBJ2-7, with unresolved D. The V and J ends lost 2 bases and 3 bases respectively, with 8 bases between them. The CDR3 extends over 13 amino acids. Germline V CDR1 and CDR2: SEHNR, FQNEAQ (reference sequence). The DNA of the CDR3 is TGTGCCAGCAGCTTAACCGAGAACTACGAGCAGTACTTC. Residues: CASSLTENYEQYF.